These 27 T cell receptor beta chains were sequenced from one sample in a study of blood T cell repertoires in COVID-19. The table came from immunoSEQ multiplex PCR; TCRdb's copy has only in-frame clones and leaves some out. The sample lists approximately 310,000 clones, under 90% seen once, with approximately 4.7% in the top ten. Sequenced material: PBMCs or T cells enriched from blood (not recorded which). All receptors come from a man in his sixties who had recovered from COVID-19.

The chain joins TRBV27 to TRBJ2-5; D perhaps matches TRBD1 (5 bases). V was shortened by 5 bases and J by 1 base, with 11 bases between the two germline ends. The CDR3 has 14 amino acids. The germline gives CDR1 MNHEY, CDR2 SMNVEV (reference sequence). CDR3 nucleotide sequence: TGTGCCAGCAGTCTTACAGGCGGCCAAGAGACCCAGTACTTC. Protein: CASSLTGGQETQYF.

The chain's CDR3 is CATSGDARTPLHF. As DNA, the CDR3 is TGTGCCACCTCGGGGGACGCCCGTACACCCCTCCACTTT. This chain links TRBV28 with TRBJ1-6, with D possibly being TRBD1 (5 bases). In germline, CDR1 is MDHEN, CDR2 SYDVKM. CDR3 length: 13 amino acids. V was clipped by 10 bases and J by 11 bases, with 18 bases between them.

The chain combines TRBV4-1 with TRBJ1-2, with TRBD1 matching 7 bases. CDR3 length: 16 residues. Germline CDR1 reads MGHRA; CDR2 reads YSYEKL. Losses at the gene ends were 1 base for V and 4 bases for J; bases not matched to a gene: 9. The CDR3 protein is CASSQAPDRYGYGYTF. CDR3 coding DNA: TGCGCCAGCAGCCAAGCCCCGGACAGGTACGGCTATGGCTACACCTTC.

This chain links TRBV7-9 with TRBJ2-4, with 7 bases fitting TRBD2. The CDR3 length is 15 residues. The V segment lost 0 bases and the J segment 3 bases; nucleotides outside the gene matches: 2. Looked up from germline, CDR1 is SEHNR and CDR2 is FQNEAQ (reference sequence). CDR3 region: CASSLAGGIKNIQYF. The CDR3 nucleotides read TGTGCCAGCAGCTTAGCGGGAGGGATCAAAAACATTCAGTACTTC.

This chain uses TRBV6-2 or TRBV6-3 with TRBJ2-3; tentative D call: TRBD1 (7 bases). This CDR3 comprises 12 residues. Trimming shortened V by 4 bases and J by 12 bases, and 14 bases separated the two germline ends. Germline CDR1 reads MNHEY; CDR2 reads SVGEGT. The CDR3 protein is CASSSSGGIQYF. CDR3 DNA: TGTGCCAGCAGTTCGTCAGGGGGGATACAGTATTTT.

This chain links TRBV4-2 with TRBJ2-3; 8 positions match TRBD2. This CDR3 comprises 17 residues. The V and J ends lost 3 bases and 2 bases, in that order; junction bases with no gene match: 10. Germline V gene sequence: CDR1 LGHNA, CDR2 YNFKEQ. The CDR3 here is CASSQFTGAGATDTQYF. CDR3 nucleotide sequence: TGTGCCAGCAGCCAGTTTACGGGAGCGGGAGCCACAGATACGCAGTATTTT.

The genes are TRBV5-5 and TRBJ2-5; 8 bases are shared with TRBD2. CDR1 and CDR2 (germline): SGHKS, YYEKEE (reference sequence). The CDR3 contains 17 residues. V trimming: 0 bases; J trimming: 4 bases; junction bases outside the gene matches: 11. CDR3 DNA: TGTGCCAGCAGCTTGGCCCCTACAGCGGGAGTTGGAGAGACCCAGTACTTC. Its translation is CASSLAPTAGVGETQYF.

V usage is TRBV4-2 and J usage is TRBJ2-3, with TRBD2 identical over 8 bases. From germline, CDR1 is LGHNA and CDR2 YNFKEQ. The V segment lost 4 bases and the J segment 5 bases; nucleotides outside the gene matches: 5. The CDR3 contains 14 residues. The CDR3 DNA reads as TGTGCCAGCAGCCCTAAGCGGGAGAGAGATACGCAGTATTTT. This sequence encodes CASSPKRERDTQYF.

CDR3: CASSPGLAGAGEQYF. Here the CDR3 DNA reads TGTGCCAGCAGCCCTGGACTAGCGGGAGCAGGCGAGCAGTACTTC. The chain uses TRBV6-2 or TRBV6-3 and TRBJ2-7, with TRBD2 matching over 13 bases. V lost 6 bases, J lost 6 bases, and 8 bases stayed unmatched. Per germline, CDR1 MNHEY and CDR2 SVGEGT. The CDR3 spans 15 residues.

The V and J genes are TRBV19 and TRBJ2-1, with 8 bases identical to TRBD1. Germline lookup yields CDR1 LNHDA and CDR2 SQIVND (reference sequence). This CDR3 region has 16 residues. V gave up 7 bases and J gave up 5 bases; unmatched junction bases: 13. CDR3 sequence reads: CASILTGAGQNNEQFF. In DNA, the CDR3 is TGTGCCAGTATCTTGACAGGGGCAGGACAAAACAATGAGCAGTTCTTC.

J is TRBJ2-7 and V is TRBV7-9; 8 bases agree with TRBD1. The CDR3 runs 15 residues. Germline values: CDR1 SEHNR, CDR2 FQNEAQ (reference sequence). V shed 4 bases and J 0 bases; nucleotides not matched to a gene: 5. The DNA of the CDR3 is TGTGCCAGCAGCTCCCGGACAGGGTACTCCTACGAGCAGTACTTC. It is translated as CASSSRTGYSYEQYF.

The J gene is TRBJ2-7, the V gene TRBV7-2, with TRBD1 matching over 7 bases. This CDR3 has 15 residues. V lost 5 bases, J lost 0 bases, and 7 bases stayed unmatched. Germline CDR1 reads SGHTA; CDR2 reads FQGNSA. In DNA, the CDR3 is TGTGCCAGCAGCCTCACCGGGACAGTCTCCTACGAGCAGTACTTC. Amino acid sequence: CASSLTGTVSYEQYF. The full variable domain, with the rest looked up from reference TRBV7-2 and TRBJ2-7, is GAGVSQSPSNKVTEKGKDVELRCDPISGHTALYWYRQSLGQGLEFLIYFQGNSAPDKSGLPSDRFSAERTGGSVSTLTIQRTQQEDSAVYLCASSLTGTVSYEQYFGPGTRLTVT.

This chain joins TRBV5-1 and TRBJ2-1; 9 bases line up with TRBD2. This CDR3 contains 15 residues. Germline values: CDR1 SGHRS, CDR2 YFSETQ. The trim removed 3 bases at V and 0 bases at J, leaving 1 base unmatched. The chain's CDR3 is CASSYSGSSYNEQFF. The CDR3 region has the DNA TGCGCCAGCAGCTATAGCGGGAGCTCCTACAATGAGCAGTTCTTC.

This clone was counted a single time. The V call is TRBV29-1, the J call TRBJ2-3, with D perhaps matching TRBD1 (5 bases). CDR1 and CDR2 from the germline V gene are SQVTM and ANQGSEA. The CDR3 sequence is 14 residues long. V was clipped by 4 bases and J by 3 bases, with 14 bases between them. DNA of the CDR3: TGCAGCGTTGCGCAGGGATTTTCGACAGATACGCAGTATTTT. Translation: CSVAQGFSTDTQYF.

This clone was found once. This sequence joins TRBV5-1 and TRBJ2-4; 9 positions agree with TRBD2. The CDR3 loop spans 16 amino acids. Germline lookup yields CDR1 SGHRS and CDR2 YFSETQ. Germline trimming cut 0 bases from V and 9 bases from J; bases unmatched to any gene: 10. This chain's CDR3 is CASSLAPSGTNGIQYF. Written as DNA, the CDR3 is TGCGCCAGCAGCTTGGCTCCTAGCGGGACCAACGGCATTCAGTACTTC.

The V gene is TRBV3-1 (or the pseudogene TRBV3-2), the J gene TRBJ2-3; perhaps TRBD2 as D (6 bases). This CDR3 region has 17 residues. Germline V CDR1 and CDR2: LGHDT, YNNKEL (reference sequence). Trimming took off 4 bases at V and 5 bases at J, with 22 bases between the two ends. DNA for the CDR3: TGTGCCAGCAGCCCGTATATGACTAGTAGGGGTTTAGATACGCAGTATTTT. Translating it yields CASSPYMTSRGLDTQYF.

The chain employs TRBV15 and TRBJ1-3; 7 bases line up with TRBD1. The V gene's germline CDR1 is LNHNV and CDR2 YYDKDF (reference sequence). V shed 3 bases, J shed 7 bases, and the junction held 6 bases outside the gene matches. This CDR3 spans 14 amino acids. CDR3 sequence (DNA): TGTGCCACCAGCAGCCCGGGACAGCTGAACACCATATATTTT. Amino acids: CATSSPGQLNTIYF.

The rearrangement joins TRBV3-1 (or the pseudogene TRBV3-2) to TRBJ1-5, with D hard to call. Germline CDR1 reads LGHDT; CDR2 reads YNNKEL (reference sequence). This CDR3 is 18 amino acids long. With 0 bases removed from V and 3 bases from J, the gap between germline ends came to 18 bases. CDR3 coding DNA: TGTGCCAGCAGCCAAGACTGCCTCACCGAGGGCCCCAATCAGCCCCAGCATTTT. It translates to CASSQDCLTEGPNQPQHF.

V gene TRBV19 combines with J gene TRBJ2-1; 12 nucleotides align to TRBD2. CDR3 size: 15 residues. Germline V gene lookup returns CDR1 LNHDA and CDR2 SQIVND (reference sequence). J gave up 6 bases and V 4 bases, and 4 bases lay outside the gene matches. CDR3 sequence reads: CASSSLAGGANEQFF. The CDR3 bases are TGTGCCAGTAGTAGCCTAGCGGGAGGGGCCAATGAGCAGTTCTTC. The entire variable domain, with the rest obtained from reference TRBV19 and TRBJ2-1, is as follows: DGGITQSPKYLFRKEGQNVTLSCEQNLNHDAMYWYRQDPGQGLRLIYYSQIVNDFQKGDIAEGYSVSREKKESFPLTVTSAQKNPTAFYLCASSSLAGGANEQFFGPGTRLTVL.

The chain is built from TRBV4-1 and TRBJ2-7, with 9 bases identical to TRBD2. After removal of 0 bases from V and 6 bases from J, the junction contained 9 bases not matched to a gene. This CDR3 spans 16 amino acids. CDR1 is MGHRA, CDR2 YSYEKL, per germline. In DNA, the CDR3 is TGCGCCAGCAGCCAAGATCCGACTAGCGGAAGGCGCGAGCAGTACTTC. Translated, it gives CASSQDPTSGRREQYF.

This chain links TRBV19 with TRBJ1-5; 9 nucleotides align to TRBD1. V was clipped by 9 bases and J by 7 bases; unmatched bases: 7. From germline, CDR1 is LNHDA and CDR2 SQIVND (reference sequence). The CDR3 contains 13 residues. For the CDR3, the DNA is TGTGCCAGCAGGGACAGGGTTTGGCAGCCCCAGCATTTT. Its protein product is CASRDRVWQPQHF.

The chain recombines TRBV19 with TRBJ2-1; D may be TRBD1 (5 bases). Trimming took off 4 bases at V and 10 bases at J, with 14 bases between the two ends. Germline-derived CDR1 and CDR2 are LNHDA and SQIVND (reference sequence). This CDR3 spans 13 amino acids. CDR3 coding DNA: TGTGCCAGTAGTAGCCGCAGGGCCCTAGAGCAGTTCTTC. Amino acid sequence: CASSSRRALEQFF.

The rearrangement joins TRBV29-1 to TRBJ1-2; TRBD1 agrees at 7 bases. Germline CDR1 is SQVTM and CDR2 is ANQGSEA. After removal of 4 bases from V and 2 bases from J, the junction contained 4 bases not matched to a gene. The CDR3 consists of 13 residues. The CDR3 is CSVVRTGNYGYTF. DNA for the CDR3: TGCAGCGTTGTAAGGACAGGAAACTATGGCTACACCTTC.

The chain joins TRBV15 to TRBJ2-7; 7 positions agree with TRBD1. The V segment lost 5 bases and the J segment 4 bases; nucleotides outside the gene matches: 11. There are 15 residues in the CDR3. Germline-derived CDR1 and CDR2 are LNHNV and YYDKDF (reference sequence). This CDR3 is CATSRTPGQLYEQYF. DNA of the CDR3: TGTGCCACCAGCCGGACACCGGGACAGTTATACGAGCAGTACTTC.

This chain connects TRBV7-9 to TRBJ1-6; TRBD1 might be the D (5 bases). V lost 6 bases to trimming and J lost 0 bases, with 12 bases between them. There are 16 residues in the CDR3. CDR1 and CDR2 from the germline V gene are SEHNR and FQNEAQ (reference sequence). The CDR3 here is CASSFGHPSYNSPLHF. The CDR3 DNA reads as TGTGCCAGCAGTTTTGGACACCCCTCCTATAATTCACCCCTCCACTTT.

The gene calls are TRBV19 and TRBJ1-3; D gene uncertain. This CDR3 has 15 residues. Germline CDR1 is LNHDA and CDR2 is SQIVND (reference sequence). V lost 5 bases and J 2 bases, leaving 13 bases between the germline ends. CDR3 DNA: TGTGCCAGTAGTCTTCAACCGGGAGCTGGAAACACCATATATTTT. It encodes CASSLQPGAGNTIYF.

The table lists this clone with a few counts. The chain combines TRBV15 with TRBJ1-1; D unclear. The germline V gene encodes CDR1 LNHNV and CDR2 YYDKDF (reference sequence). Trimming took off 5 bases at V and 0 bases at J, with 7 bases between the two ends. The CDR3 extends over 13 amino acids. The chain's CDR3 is CATSPRLNTEAFF. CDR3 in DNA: TGTGCCACCAGCCCCAGGCTGAACACTGAAGCTTTCTTT. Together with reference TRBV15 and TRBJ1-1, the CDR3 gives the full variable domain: DAMVIQNPRYQVTQFGKPVTLSCSQTLNHNVMYWYQQKSSQAPKLLFHYYDKDFNNEADTPDNFQSRRPNTSFCFLDIRSPGLGDTAMYLCATSPRLNTEAFFGQGTRLTVV.